This T cell receptor (beta chain) emerged from a study of T-cell reconstitution after alpha-beta-depleted transplantation in children. Germline CDR1 SGHNT, CDR2 YYREEE (reference sequence). The CDR3 runs 15 residues. The V and J ends lost 1 base and 1 base, in that order; junction bases with no gene match: 1. The TCRbeta library was prepared with unique molecular identifiers. TCRdb ran MiXCR on the PCR reads and lists one entry per CDR3 protein. The sample has some 150,000 distinct CDR3 sequences, about 8.8% seen once; the top ten hold around 18%. Findings of the study overall: It was surviving recipient T cells and thymic progenitors that gave some patients high TCRbeta diversity at day 60. Newly produced T cells mostly accounted for T-cell counts and diversity one year post-transplant. As was reported, about two months after transplant, alpha-beta T cells came from several hundred expanded graft clones.

As regards this clonotype: Its cognate antigen is unknown.

This sequence joins TRBV5-4 and TRBJ2-3; TRBD2 matches 9 bases. The sequence was collected from a female patient aged 2-15 years who had a stem cell transplant for congenital amegakaryocytic thrombocytopenia, so the T cells may come from the graft donor. The material was PBMCs, mostly from graft donor cells, obtained 180 days after TCRalphabeta/CD19-depleted stem cell transplant. This CDR3 is CASSLKREGTDTQYF. DNA of the CDR3: TGTGCCAGCAGCTTGAAGCGGGAGGGCACAGATACGCAGTATTTT.